Listed below are T cell receptor beta chains from one sample, sequenced in a study of lymphopenia after photon versus proton radiotherapy. Repertoires were generated with immunoSEQ multiplex PCR, while TCRdb's copy carries only in-frame clones and drops some. The data hold fewer than 70,000 clones, with 80% to 90% observed a single time. Material: peripheral blood, obtained from a patient treated with proton-based radiotherapy. The receptors stem from an older man with esophageal cancer. The CDR3 runs from the conserved cysteine through the conserved F or W. D genes are given only for firm matches. Clone size, where shown, is once, few, many, or a class for clones that have expanded.

v_gene: TRBV5-1; j_gene: TRBJ2-2; d_gene: NA; abundance: NA; CDR3nt: TGCGCCAGCAGCTTGCTAGGCATTGACACCGGGGAGCTGTTTTTT; CDR3aa: CASSLLGIDTGELFF
v_gene: TRBV19; j_gene: TRBJ2-1; d_gene: TRBD2; abundance: once; CDR3nt: TGTGCCAGTAGGCCTTCCAGGACTAGCGGGAGGTGGCAAGCCTACAATGAGCAGTTCTTC; CDR3aa: CASRPSRTSGRWQAYNEQFF
v_gene: TRBV7-2; j_gene: TRBJ2-3; d_gene: NA; abundance: NA; CDR3nt: TGTGCCAGCAGCCCCTGGGGGGGGCGGCGGACAGATACGCAGTATTTT; CDR3aa: CASSPWGGRRTDTQYF
v_gene: TRBV19; j_gene: TRBJ1-1; d_gene: NA; abundance: NA; CDR3nt: TGTGCCAGTAGTGTACAGATGAACACTGAAGCTTTCTTT; CDR3aa: CASSVQMNTEAFF
v_gene: TRBV2; j_gene: TRBJ1-5; d_gene: NA; abundance: NA; CDR3nt: TGTGCCAGCAGTGAAAGGGGGGTCAATCAGCCCCAGCATTTT; CDR3aa: CASSERGVNQPQHF
v_gene: TRBV18; j_gene: TRBJ1-1; d_gene: NA; abundance: NA; CDR3nt: TGTGCCAGCTCACCACCGGCAGAAACCGGGCTAGTTGAAGCTTTCTTT; CDR3aa: CASSPPAETGLVEAFF
v_gene: TRBV12-5; j_gene: TRBJ2-3; d_gene: NA; abundance: NA; CDR3nt: TGTGCTAGTGGCGAGACCCCTAGCACAGATACGCAGTATTTT; CDR3aa: CASGETPSTDTQYF
v_gene: TRBV6-5; j_gene: TRBJ1-1; d_gene: NA; abundance: few; CDR3nt: TGTGCCGCCTACAGGGACGAGAACACTGAAGCTTTCTTT; CDR3aa: CAAYRDENTEAFF
v_gene: TRBV19; j_gene: TRBJ2-7; d_gene: NA; abundance: NA; CDR3nt: TGTGCCAGTAGTATTGACCGTTCCTACGAGCAGTACTTC; CDR3aa: CASSIDRSYEQYF
v_gene: TRBV10-3; j_gene: TRBJ2-7; d_gene: TRBD1; abundance: NA; CDR3nt: TGTGCCACAACCACAGGTGGGACAGGGGTCCCCTACGAGCAGTACTTC; CDR3aa: CATTTGGTGVPYEQYF
v_gene: TRBV19; j_gene: TRBJ1-4; d_gene: TRBD1; abundance: NA; CDR3nt: TGTGCCAGTAGTACAGGGACAGCGGCTAGAGAAAAACTGTTTTTT; CDR3aa: CASSTGTAAREKLFF
v_gene: TRBV5-1; j_gene: TRBJ1-2; d_gene: NA; abundance: NA; CDR3nt: TGCGCCAGCAGTTTTCGGGGTAACTATGGCTACACCTTC; CDR3aa: CASSFRGNYGYTF
v_gene: TRBV5-1; j_gene: TRBJ1-3; d_gene: TRBD1; abundance: NA; CDR3nt: TGCGCCAGCAGCTTGACAGGGGGCGGTGGAAACACCATATATTTT; CDR3aa: CASSLTGGGGNTIYF